The 29 T cell receptor beta chains in this list originate from one sample, sequenced in a study of metastatic and nonmetastatic thyroid tumors (dated by TCRdb to the early 2020s). Receptors were amplified or captured by PCR. Sequencing instrument: Illumina HiSeq 4000. TCRdb reworked the public reads: Q25 trimming with fastp, MiXCR clone assembly, productive beta chains retained. The sample includes tens of thousands of clones, with about a sixth observed a single time. The ten largest clonotypes hold about 9.9% of the sample. None of the patients had been given any treatment before thyroid surgery. Specimen: tumor tissue. All receptors come from a female donor with papillary thyroid cancer or a benign thyroid nodule (not recorded which). Some clones in this sample may be carry-over from other donors' samples.

V usage is TRBV11-3 and J usage is TRBJ2-2; D not certain. Trimming left V 0 bases short and J 11 bases short, with 13 bases between. The V gene's germline CDR1 is SGHNT and CDR2 YENEEA. The length of the CDR3 is 14 residues. The chain's CDR3 is CASSLDSPSCELFF. CDR3 nucleotide sequence: TGTGCCAGCAGCTTAGATTCCCCCTCTTGTGAGCTGTTTTTT.

This clone was recorded many times. This chain uses TRBV10-3 with TRBJ2-3; the D gene is possibly TRBD2 (5 bases). The CDR3 consists of 16 residues. The germline gives CDR1 ENHRY, CDR2 SYGVKD. V was pared by 0 bases and J by 1 base, with 11 bases between. The CDR3 DNA reads TGTGCCATCAGTGAGTCAGTGGGAGTAGGCACAGATACGCAGTATTTT. Translating it yields CAISESVGVGTDTQYF.

This clone was detected ten times or more. This chain uses TRBV20-1 with TRBJ2-7; 7 bases fit TRBD1. CDR1 is DFQATT and CDR2 is SNEGSKA in the germline V gene (reference sequence). The CDR3 has 14 residues. V trimming: 0 bases; J trimming: 4 bases; junction bases outside the gene matches: 6. CDR3 sequence reads: CSAREQRGLYEQYF. The CDR3 nucleotides read TGCAGTGCTAGAGAACAAAGGGGGCTGTACGAGCAGTACTTC.

This clone was seen repeatedly, ten times or more. The chain carries TRBV5-1 and TRBJ2-5; no firm D call. Between the trimmed V and J ends, which lost 0 bases and 2 bases, there was a span of 5 bases. CDR3 length: 13 residues. CDR1 and CDR2 from the germline V gene are SGHRS and YFSETQ. CDR3 sequence: CASSLEGQETQYF. The CDR3 DNA follows: TGCGCCAGCAGCTTGGAAGGACAAGAGACCCAGTACTTC.

Note on this clone: A much bigger clone sits one base away, suggesting this may be a read error. This chain uses TRBV15 with TRBJ2-5, with 9 bases aligning to TRBD1. Germline CDR1 and CDR2: LNHNV and YYDKDF (reference sequence). The CDR3 has 16 residues. The CDR3: CATSRDRGTGKETKYF. As DNA, the CDR3 is TGTGCCACCAGCAGAGATAGGGGGACAGGGAAAGAGACCAAGTACTTC.

This clone has a count of ten or more. Here the CDR3 DNA reads TGTGCCAGCAGTTACTCGATGTGGAGGGGAGCCAAAAACATTCAGTACTTC. Translated, it gives CASSYSMWRGAKNIQYF. The V and J genes are TRBV6-2 or TRBV6-3 and TRBJ2-4; D perhaps matches TRBD2 (6 bases). V lost 0 bases, J lost 0 bases, and 12 bases lay in between. Germline lookup yields CDR1 MNHEY and CDR2 SVGEGT. CDR3 length equals 17 residues.

The V gene is TRBV30, the J gene TRBJ2-7; TRBD1 agrees at 9 bases. The ends lost 2 bases at V and 5 bases at J; junction bases unmatched: 7. The V gene's germline CDR1 is GTSNPN and CDR2 SVGIG (reference sequence). The CDR3 covers 14 residues. CDR3 in DNA: TGTGCCTGGAGTTCGGGACAGGGTACCCACGAGCAGTACTTC. It encodes CAWSSGQGTHEQYF.

The DNA of the CDR3 is TGTGCCAGCCGAGGGCGGGAGGACCGCATTACGCAGTATTTT. Translation: CASRGREDRITQYF. The chain combines TRBV2 with TRBJ2-3; the match to TRBD2 covers 8 bases. The ends lost 8 bases at V and 8 bases at J; junction bases unmatched: 12. There are 14 residues in the CDR3. Germline CDR1 SNHLY, CDR2 FYNNEI. Filled out from reference TRBV2 and TRBJ2-3, the complete variable domain reads EPEVTQTPSHQVTQMGQEVILRCVPISNHLYFYWYRQILGQKVEFLVSFYNNEISEKSEIFDDQFSVERPDGSNFTLKIRSTKLEDSAMYFCASRGREDRITQYFGPGTRLTVL.

This clone occurred many times. The chain carries TRBV20-1 and TRBJ2-3; a possible D gene is TRBD1 (6 bases). The CDR3 has 14 residues. The germline gives CDR1 DFQATT, CDR2 SNEGSKA (reference sequence). With 6 bases removed from V and 7 bases from J, the gap between germline ends came to 20 bases. The CDR3 region has the DNA TGCAGTGCCAACGGACAGCCTTCGTTGAATACGCAGTATTTT. It encodes CSANGQPSLNTQYF.

This clone has a count of ten or more. The chain recombines TRBV7-9 with TRBJ1-4; D might be TRBD1 (5 bases). V was shortened by 2 bases and J by 6 bases, with 7 bases between the two germline ends. The CDR3 runs to 13 residues. The germline CDR1 and CDR2 sequences are SEHNR and FQNEAQ (reference sequence). CDR3 loop: CASSLLGDEKLFF. The CDR3 region has the DNA TGTGCCAGCAGCTTACTGGGGGATGAAAAACTGTTTTTT.

At least ten counts were recorded for this clone. The chain recombines TRBV5-1 with TRBJ1-2; 7 nucleotides line up with TRBD1. CDR3 length: 14 residues. The V segment lost 0 bases and the J segment 5 bases; nucleotides outside the gene matches: 4. Germline CDR1 SGHRS, CDR2 YFSETQ. The DNA of the CDR3 is TGCGCCAGCAGCTTGGCCAACAGGGGTTATGGCTACACCTTC. Protein product: CASSLANRGYGYTF.

The table lists this clone with a few counts. The chain links TRBV6-1 to TRBJ2-7; tentatively, D is TRBD1 or TRBD2 (5 bases each). The CDR3 contains 17 residues. V was shortened by 6 bases and J by 0 bases, with 21 bases between the two germline ends. Germline V gene lookup returns CDR1 MNHNS and CDR2 SASEGT. CDR3 residues: CASSPGLGTVVSYEQYF. The CDR3, as DNA: TGTGCCAGCAGCCCCGGACTCGGGACCGTCGTCTCCTACGAGCAGTACTTC.

This clone was observed a few times. Given a much more abundant clone one base away, this may be a read error. This sequence joins TRBV6-1 and TRBJ2-1; 8 nucleotides match TRBD1. The CDR3 consists of 14 residues. The junction had 11 bases not matched to a gene; V was cut back by 3 bases and J by 13 bases. Germline CDR1 is MNHNS and CDR2 is SASEGT. CDR3 sequence (DNA): TGTGCCAGCAGTGATACAGGGGGGAGAGAGACCCAGTTCTTC. Translating gives CASSDTGGRETQFF.

This clone ranks as medium-sized (0.01 to 0.1%). The J gene is TRBJ2-7, the V gene TRBV20-1; D unresolved. The CDR3 runs 15 residues. V lost 6 bases, J lost 0 bases, and 18 bases lay in between. The germline gives CDR1 DFQATT, CDR2 SNEGSKA (reference sequence). The CDR3 nucleotides are TGCAGTGCCCCGTTCTGGCCCCCGGGCTCCTACGAGCAGTACTTC. It translates to CSAPFWPPGSYEQYF.

Ten or more counts support this clone. This sequence joins TRBV2 and TRBJ2-3; D gene ambiguous. The V gene's germline CDR1 is SNHLY and CDR2 FYNNEI. V shed 9 bases and J shed 0 bases, with 16 bases lying between them. CDR3 length: 15 residues. The CDR3 DNA reads as TGTGCCAGAACCGTTAGTACCGGGAGCACAGATACGCAGTATTTT. Protein: CARTVSTGSTDTQYF.

The genes are TRBV20-1 and TRBJ2-3; D may be TRBD2 (6 bases). Trimming stripped 6 bases from V and 9 bases from J, with 22 bases between. The CDR3 loop spans 14 amino acids. Germline values: CDR1 DFQATT, CDR2 SNEGSKA (reference sequence). CDR3 coding DNA: TGCAGTGCCCGGCGGGACTCCTACACGTTCACGCAGTATTTT. It translates to CSARRDSYTFTQYF.

This clone was observed at least ten times. The V and J genes are TRBV6-6 and TRBJ2-3; TRBD2 agrees at 8 bases. Trimming took 0 bases from V and 4 from J; bases not matched to a gene: 6. The CDR3 is 16 residues long. The germline CDR1 and CDR2 sequences are MNHNY and SVGAGI (reference sequence). The CDR3 DNA sequence: TGTGCCAGCAGTTACTCGCGGGAGGCCGGCCCAGATACGCAGTATTTT. It codes for CASSYSREAGPDTQYF.

Concerning this clone itself: A read error may explain this, as a much larger clone is one base away. The V call is TRBV11-2, the J call TRBJ2-1, with 7 nucleotides matching TRBD1. The V and J ends lost 5 bases and 8 bases, in that order; junction bases with no gene match: 6. CDR1 and CDR2 from the germline V gene are SGHAT and FQNNGV. CDR3 length: 13 residues. As DNA, the CDR3 is TGTGCCAGCAGCCTGACAGGGTCCGATGAGCAGTTCTTC. Protein sequence: CASSLTGSDEQFF.

This clone was counted many times. V and J are TRBV18 and TRBJ2-7; D unresolved. This CDR3 has 16 residues. V was shortened by 2 bases and J by 3 bases, with 17 bases between the two germline ends. Germline V gene data show CDR1 as KGHSH and CDR2 as LQKENI. Here the CDR3 reads CASSPIDQPHYYEQYF. CDR3 in DNA: TGTGCCAGCTCACCAATAGATCAACCCCACTACTACGAGCAGTACTTC.

The CDR3 loop reads CASSFRTGSYSNQPQHF. The CDR3 DNA is TGTGCCAGCAGTTTCCGGACAGGTTCTTATAGCAATCAGCCCCAGCATTTT. The rearrangement uses TRBV12-3 or TRBV12-4 and TRBJ1-5; 7 nucleotides align to TRBD1. CDR3 length: 17 amino acids. V lost 3 bases to trimming and J lost 0 bases; unmatched junction nucleotides: 8.

This clone was seen at least ten times. The CDR3 DNA follows: TGTGCCAGCAGTAGGGACGACGAGCAGTTCTTC. This codes for CASSRDDEQFF. The chain links TRBV6-1 to TRBJ2-1; D might be TRBD1 or TRBD2, each matching 5 bases. Trimming stripped 5 bases from V and 10 bases from J, with 9 bases between. The CDR3 extends over 11 amino acids. CDR1 MNHNS and CDR2 SASEGT come from the germline V gene.

J is TRBJ1-5 and V is TRBV20-1; D is possibly TRBD1 (6 bases). The CDR3 covers 14 residues. V was clipped by 1 base and J by 6 bases, with 13 bases between them. Germline-derived CDR1 and CDR2 are DFQATT and SNEGSKA (reference sequence). The CDR3 loop is CSARGQVGGQPQHF. CDR3 bases: TGCAGTGCTAGAGGACAGGTGGGGGGTCAGCCCCAGCATTTT.

This clone qualifies as medium-sized. The rearrangement links TRBV20-1 to TRBJ2-7; a weak D match, TRBD1 (6 bases). The CDR3 covers 15 residues. The V and J ends lost 6 bases and 3 bases respectively, with 21 bases between them. Germline V gene lookup returns CDR1 DFQATT and CDR2 SNEGSKA (reference sequence). CDR3 residues: CSADGTQGHNYEQYF. In DNA, the CDR3 is TGCAGTGCCGACGGGACCCAGGGACACAACTACGAGCAGTACTTC.

This clone was seen at least ten times. J is TRBJ1-3 and V is TRBV19; TRBD1 is a possible D gene (5 bases). This CDR3 is 14 amino acids long. V was clipped by 0 bases and J by 6 bases, with 9 bases between them. The germline V gene has CDR1 LNHDA and CDR2 SQIVND (reference sequence). The CDR3: CASSIDGAANTIYF. CDR3 bases: TGTGCCAGTAGTATAGATGGGGCGGCAAACACCATATATTTT. The variable domain in full, with the rest retrieved from reference TRBV19 and TRBJ1-3, is DGGITQSPKYLFRKEGQNVTLSCEQNLNHDAMYWYRQDPGQGLRLIYYSQIVNDFQKGDIAEGYSVSREKKESFPLTVTSAQKNPTAFYLCASSIDGAANTIYFGEGSWLTVV.

The chain is built from TRBV4-1 and TRBJ2-1, with D possibly matching TRBD1 (6 bases). Deletions cut 1 base from V and 2 bases from J, with 18 bases between. The germline gives CDR1 MGHRA, CDR2 YSYEKL. This CDR3 has 18 amino acids. The CDR3, as DNA: TGCGCCAGCAGCCAAGTTTGGACAGCGGTAGGCGCCTACAATGAGCAGTTCTTC. Translated: CASSQVWTAVGAYNEQFF.

This clone was found many times. The V and J genes are TRBV20-1 and TRBJ2-5, with 10 bases matching TRBD2. Looked up from germline, CDR1 is DFQATT and CDR2 is SNEGSKA (reference sequence). Trimming removed 8 bases from V and 3 bases from J; junction bases left unmatched: 12. This CDR3 is 15 amino acids long. CDR3 nucleotides: TGCAGTACCTCGGTTACTAGCGGGAAGAAAGAGACCCAGTACTTC. It encodes CSTSVTSGKKETQYF.

This clone was recorded at least ten times. The CDR3 region is CASSLVSEQYF. The DNA for the CDR3 is TGTGCCAGCAGCTTAGTAAGCGAGCAGTACTTC. The chain recombines TRBV7-2 with TRBJ2-7, with D uncertain. Germline assignment: CDR1 SGHTA and CDR2 FQGNSA. Trimming removed 1 base at V and 6 bases at J, with 4 bases between. The CDR3 is 11 amino acids.

A word on this clone: The conserved final phenylalanine or tryptophan is absent from the CDR3, which likely points to a read error. The chain links TRBV7-9 to TRBJ2-7, with no clear D. This CDR3 is built from 15 residues. Germline V gene data show CDR1 as SEHNR and CDR2 as FQNEAQ (reference sequence). V gave up 4 bases and J gave up 3 bases, with 16 bases separating them. This chain's CDR3 is CASSSTHKENYEQYL. As DNA, the CDR3 is TGTGCCAGCAGCTCAACTCACAAAGAGAACTACGAGCAGTACCTC.

On this clone itself: With a much larger clone just one base away, this may be a read error. The sample contains more than one DNA sequence encoding this CDR3. The genes are TRBV29-1 and TRBJ1-2, with a weak D call TRBD1 (5 bases). Germline CDR1 reads SQVTM; CDR2 reads ANQGSEA. This CDR3 comprises 13 residues. CDR3 sequence: CSVVSRVDYGYTF. In DNA, the CDR3 is TGCAGCGTTGTAAGCAGGGTCGACTATGGCTACACCTTT.